This is a list of T cell receptor beta chains from one sample in a study of blood T cell repertoires in COVID-19. Assay used: immunoSEQ multiplex PCR; TCRdb lists only in-frame clones, some missing. The sample consists of more than 400,000 clones, roughly 91% of them appearing once. The sequencing input was PBMCs or T cells enriched from blood (not recorded which). The receptors shown here come from a man in his late teens or twenties who had recovered from COVID-19. The CDR3 runs from the conserved cysteine through the conserved F or W. The D gene is left open where the match is weak. The size field is filled for only some rows; it gives once, few, many or a size class.

size,V,J,D,DNA,CDR3
NA,TRBV6-1,TRBJ1-2,NA,TGTGCCAGCAGTGAAGCCGCCTTAGGGGCCTACTATGGCTACACCTTC,CASSEAALGAYYGYTF
NA,TRBV5-1,TRBJ2-7,NA,TGCGCCAGCAGCTCAACAGGGCTGAGCGAGCAGTACTTC,CASSSTGLSEQYF
NA,TRBV30,TRBJ1-2,NA,TGTGCCTGGAGTGTACGACTTGGGGGCTACACCTTC,CAWSVRLGGYTF
NA,TRBV11-2,TRBJ2-7,TRBD2,TGTGCCAGCAGCAAAGCTAGCGGGGTTATCGAGCAGTACTTC,CASSKASGVIEQYF
NA,TRBV4-1,TRBJ2-1,TRBD1,TGCGCCAGCAGCCCAGGGACAGGTGTTTTTACCTGGTTCTTC,CASSPGTGVFTWFF
NA,TRBV5-5,TRBJ2-3,TRBD2,TGTGCCAGCAGCCGCGGGACTAGCGGCACAGATACGCAGTATTTT,CASSRGTSGTDTQYF
NA,TRBV28,TRBJ1-2,NA,TGTGCCAGCAGTTTACAGGGGTATGGCTACACCTTC,CASSLQGYGYTF
NA,TRBV19,TRBJ2-7,NA,TGTGCCAGTAGTATAGCATGGGGGCATGCAGGCGAGCAGTACTTC,CASSIAWGHAGEQYF
NA,TRBV25-1,TRBJ1-1,NA,TGTGCCAGCAGTGAATTCGAACAGTCAGAAGCTTTCTTT,CASSEFEQSEAFF
NA,TRBV12-3/TRBV12-4,TRBJ1-2,NA,TGTGCCAGCAGTGAGTTCGGGGTTGGGGGCTACACCTTC,CASSEFGVGGYTF
NA,TRBV12-3/TRBV12-4,TRBJ1-1,NA,TGTGCCAGCAGTTTTGCGACAGGCACTGAAGCTTTCTTT,CASSFATGTEAFF
NA,TRBV18,TRBJ1-1,NA,TGTGCCAGCTCACAAATGGTACAGAAGAACACTGAAGCTTTCTTT,CASSQMVQKNTEAFF
NA,TRBV9,TRBJ1-3,NA,TGTGCCAGCAGCGTAGGCCAGTACTCTGGAAACACCATATATTTT,CASSVGQYSGNTIYF
NA,TRBV10-3,TRBJ1-2,NA,TGTGCCATCAGGGACAGCCCTTACTTCTCCTATGGCTACACCTTC,CAIRDSPYFSYGYTF
NA,TRBV9,TRBJ1-2,NA,TGTGCCAGCAGCGTCGACTTGGGGCATCTCTATGGCTACACCTTC,CASSVDLGHLYGYTF
NA,TRBV5-1,TRBJ1-2,NA,TGCGCCAGCAGCGCCGCTTGGGCTGGCACCTATGGCTACACCTTC,CASSAAWAGTYGYTF
NA,TRBV3-1/TRBV3-2,TRBJ2-6,NA,TGTGCCAGCAGCCAAGATCTCAAACAGGGTGGCGTCCTGACTTTC,CASSQDLKQGGVLTF
NA,TRBV6-5,TRBJ1-2,TRBD1,TGTGCCAGCAGTTACTCCCCAGGGGGCGGTGATGGCTACACCTTC,CASSYSPGGGDGYTF
NA,TRBV10-3,TRBJ2-1,TRBD2,TGTGCCATCAGTGAGCCCGGACTAGCAGCTTACAATGAGCAGTTCTTC,CAISEPGLAAYNEQFF
NA,TRBV27,TRBJ2-2,NA,TGTGCCAGCAGTTTGAGGGAGACAGGGAACACCGGGGAGCTGTTTTTT,CASSLRETGNTGELFF
NA,TRBV2,TRBJ2-2,NA,TGTGCCAGCAGTGAGGGTAGCGTCAACACCGGGGAGCTGTTTTTT,CASSEGSVNTGELFF
NA,TRBV11-2,TRBJ1-1,NA,TGTGCCAGCAGCCGAGTCACTTATGAAGCTTTCTTT,CASSRVTYEAFF
NA,TRBV6-1,TRBJ2-7,TRBD1,TGTGCCAGCAGTGAAGCCCAGGGACAGGGAAACTACGAGCAGTACTTC,CASSEAQGQGNYEQYF
NA,TRBV10-2,TRBJ1-1,NA,TGCGCCAGCATCGAAGCGGGCACTGAAGCTTTCTTT,CASIEAGTEAFF
NA,TRBV3-1/TRBV3-2,TRBJ1-1,NA,TGTGCCAGCAGCCAAGATCCTAGGCAGACGAACACTGAAGCTTTCTTT,CASSQDPRQTNTEAFF
NA,TRBV6-5,TRBJ1-1,NA,TGTGCCAGCAGTTACTCAGAATCACAGGCCTTCACTGAAGCTTTCTTT,CASSYSESQAFTEAFF
NA,TRBV30,TRBJ1-5,NA,TGTGCCTACTCACTCTTGGATCAGCCCCAGCATTTT,CAYSLLDQPQHF
NA,TRBV2,TRBJ2-5,TRBD1,TGTGCCAGCAGTGAGGACAGGACGGGAGAGACCCAGTACTTC,CASSEDRTGETQYF
NA,TRBV4-1,TRBJ1-1,TRBD1,TGCGCCAGCAGCCAAGAACCCACAGGGGGCCTTGAAGCTTTCTTT,CASSQEPTGGLEAFF
NA,TRBV27,TRBJ2-3,NA,TGTGCCAGCAGTCCACTCAGGGGAGATACGCAGTATTTT,CASSPLRGDTQYF
NA,TRBV19,TRBJ1-1,NA,TGTGCCAGTAGTGAAAACAGTGGCACTGAAGCTTTCTTT,CASSENSGTEAFF
NA,TRBV5-1,TRBJ2-5,NA,TGCGCCAGCAGCTCTAGAGAGACCCAGTACTTC,CASSSRETQYF
NA,TRBV5-1,TRBJ1-1,NA,TGCGCCAGCAGCTCCAGACAGGCTATGAACACTGAAGCTTTCTTT,CASSSRQAMNTEAFF
few,TRBV6-6,TRBJ2-7,TRBD2,TGTGCCAGCAGTCGAACTAGCGGGGGAAGGGGTTACGAGCAGTACTTC,CASSRTSGGRGYEQYF
NA,TRBV6-1,TRBJ2-7,TRBD1,TGTGCCAGCAGTGGGGGACAGGACGGGGACGGCAAGTACGAGCAGTACTTC,CASSGGQDGDGKYEQYF
NA,TRBV5-1,TRBJ2-1,TRBD2,TGCGCCAGCAGCTTGGAAAGCGGGAGTGGTAGCTCCTACAATGAGCAGTTCTTC,CASSLESGSGSSYNEQFF
NA,TRBV11-1,TRBJ1-1,NA,TGTGCCAGCAGCTTAGACGTGCGGAACACTGAAGCTTTCTTT,CASSLDVRNTEAFF
NA,TRBV5-1,TRBJ2-5,NA,TGCGCCAGCAGCTTGGTACTAGAGGGCCAAGAGACCCAGTACTTC,CASSLVLEGQETQYF
NA,TRBV5-1,TRBJ1-1,NA,TGCGCCAGCAGCTTTGAGTTTAACACTGAAGCTTTCTTT,CASSFEFNTEAFF
NA,TRBV28,TRBJ2-7,NA,TGTGCCAGCAGTTTATGGGCGGATTACTACGAGCAGTACTTC,CASSLWADYYEQYF
NA,TRBV3-1/TRBV3-2,TRBJ1-2,TRBD1,TGTGCCAGCAGCCAAGGCGGACAGGGGGCGCGGTATGGCTACACCTTC,CASSQGGQGARYGYTF
NA,TRBV10-3,TRBJ2-1,NA,TGTGCCATCAGTGGAGGACAGTTTGCGTCGGAGCAGTTCTTC,CAISGGQFASEQFF
NA,TRBV7-2,TRBJ2-5,NA,TGTGCCACCAGGAGGGGCGGGGAGAGGCAAGAGACCCAGTACTTC,CATRRGGERQETQYF
NA,TRBV5-6,TRBJ1-2,NA,TGTGCCAGCAGCTTGTACAGGGCTAACTATGGCTACACCTTC,CASSLYRANYGYTF
NA,TRBV5-1,TRBJ1-1,NA,TGCGCCAGCAGGGGTCCGGGCACTGAAGCTTTCTTT,CASRGPGTEAFF
NA,TRBV6-1,TRBJ1-2,NA,TGTGCCAGCAGTGAAACTAGGCTCGGTAGTGGTGGCTACACCTTC,CASSETRLGSGGYTF
once,TRBV19,TRBJ1-2,TRBD1,TGTGCCAGTGCGGGACAGGGGGTCACTGGCTACACCTTC,CASAGQGVTGYTF